This T cell receptor (beta chain) comes out of a study of blood T cell repertoires in COVID-19. About the study: COVID-19 samples, acute and convalescent, were from the United States, Italy and Spain. Sources were T cells, B-cell-depleted T cells, or PBMCs; the material itself was cDNA or gDNA.

A few counts support this clone. Original methodology: Reference gene primer amplification gave nucleated cell count estimates. Libraries were prepared by immunoSEQ multiplex PCR; TCRdb keeps only in-frame clonotypes and omits some of them. That table is the source of V, J and clone size, and D and trimming were worked out from the DNA. The sample lists 60,000 to 85,000 clones; about four fifths were seen once. This TCR was recovered from a man aged 70 or older who had recovered from COVID-19. Sequenced input: peripheral blood.

The CDR3 loop is CASSRTGFRNTGELFF. In DNA, the CDR3 is TGTGCCAGCAGTCGGACAGGGTTTAGAAACACCGGGGAGCTGTTTTTT. The rearrangement uses TRBV27 and TRBJ2-2; TRBD1 aligns across 8 bases. Germline CDR1 and CDR2: MNHEY and SMNVEV (reference sequence). V gave up 5 bases and J gave up 2 bases; unmatched junction bases: 7. The CDR3 contains 16 residues.